These 14 T cell receptor beta chains came from one sample sequenced in a study of beta chain features in type 1 diabetes. The study, taken as a whole, reports: Among patients with Type 1 diabetes, TCRB CDR3s were moderately but significantly shorter in every one of the four CD4+ subsets.

The sequenced template was cDNA made from the entire isolated RNA. Produced via immunoSEQ multiplex PCR; TCRdb's table is partial and in-frame only. The table lists 300,000 to 400,000 clones, roughly 9% of them singletons. Their antigen targets remain unknown. The sample comprised central memory CD4+ T cells from blood. The receptors shown here come from a man aged 25 to 40 with type 1 diabetes.

This clone was seen only a few times. V usage is TRBV7-2 and J usage is TRBJ2-5; TRBD1 or TRBD2 may be the D gene (6 bases each). The CDR3 spans 15 residues. V was shortened by 3 bases and J by 4 bases, with 15 bases between the two germline ends. Germline values: CDR1 SGHTA, CDR2 FQGNSA. CDR3 DNA sequence: TGTGCCAGCAGCTTCCGAGGGGGGTCCAGAGAGACCCAGTACTTC. Protein sequence: CASSFRGGSRETQYF.

This clone has just a few counts. The chain couples TRBV21-1 to TRBJ1-1; the table's D gene call, TRBD1, was not cross checked with the DNA. TRBV21-1 is a pseudogene segment. The length of the CDR3 is 15 residues. The CDR3 loop is CASSKNSGVGTEAFF. CDR3 sequence (DNA): TGTGCCAGCAGCAAAAACTCAGGGGTGGGCACTGAAGCTTTCTTT.

This chain connects TRBV6-6 to TRBJ2-4; the match to TRBD1 covers 8 bases. The CDR3 contains 16 residues. CDR1 MNHNY and CDR2 SVGAGI come from the germline V gene (reference sequence). The J segment lost 6 bases and the V segment lost 0 bases, leaving 7 bases of the junction unmatched. The chain's CDR3 is CASSYSIGQGANIQYF. Written as DNA, the CDR3 is TGTGCCAGCAGTTACTCGATAGGGCAGGGGGCAAACATTCAGTACTTC.

This clone showed up just a few times. The V call is TRBV30, the J call TRBJ1-1, with D tentatively TRBD1 (6 bases). V lost 3 bases and J 3 bases, leaving 17 bases between the germline ends. Per the germline V gene, CDR1 is GTSNPN and CDR2 is SVGIG (reference sequence). The CDR3 is made up of 15 amino acids. The DNA for the CDR3 is TGTGCCTGGAGATATTTTGGCGGGGGCCACACTGAAGCTTTCTTT. Translating it yields CAWRYFGGGHTEAFF.

This clone occurred many times. The V call is TRBV7-9, the J call TRBJ2-1; 14 bases line up with TRBD2. This CDR3 has 16 residues. Trimming took 5 bases from V and 7 from J; bases not matched to a gene: 7. Germline V gene sequence: CDR1 SEHNR, CDR2 FQNEAQ (reference sequence). The CDR3 protein is CASSDPGLAGENEQFF. The DNA for the CDR3 is TGTGCCAGCAGCGACCCGGGACTAGCGGGAGAAAATGAGCAGTTCTTC.

J is TRBJ1-5 and V is TRBV7-2; 8 bases are a match to TRBD1. Germline values: CDR1 SGHTA, CDR2 FQGNSA. The CDR3 is made up of 16 amino acids. Unmatched junction bases numbered 10, after V lost 2 bases and J lost 7 bases. The CDR3 loop is CASSLMTGAYGQPQHF. CDR3 nucleotides: TGTGCCAGCAGCTTAATGACAGGGGCGTACGGGCAGCCCCAGCATTTT.

This clone has just a few counts. This chain connects TRBV7-9 to TRBJ1-4, with 9 nucleotides matching TRBD1. V lost 5 bases, J lost 4 bases, and 5 bases stayed unmatched. Germline V CDR1 and CDR2: SEHNR, FQNEAQ (reference sequence). The CDR3 runs to 15 residues. For the CDR3, the DNA is TGTGCCAGCAGCCGCCAGACAGGGGGTAATGAAAAACTGTTTTTT. The encoded protein is CASSRQTGGNEKLFF.

The V gene is TRBV7-2, the J gene TRBJ2-5; D is uncertain. Looked up from germline, CDR1 is SGHTA and CDR2 is FQGNSA. V dropped 3 bases and J dropped 5 bases, with 10 bases sitting between them. This CDR3 contains 13 residues. The CDR3 spells CASSFGFWETQYF. The CDR3 DNA reads TGTGCCAGCAGCTTCGGCTTCTGGGAGACCCAGTACTTC.

The chain employs TRBV7-2 and TRBJ2-3; D gene unclear. The CDR3 contains 11 residues. Germline CDR1 and CDR2: SGHTA and FQGNSA. Trimming shortened V by 7 bases and J by 5 bases, and 7 bases separated the two germline ends. Written as DNA, the CDR3 is TGTGCCAGCACCAAGGGAGATACGCAGTATTTT. It translates to CASTKGDTQYF.

This clone was seen a handful of times. The gene calls are TRBV27 and TRBJ2-6; the D gene could be TRBD1 or TRBD2 (5 bases each). The CDR3 has 16 amino acids. With 3 bases removed from V and 0 bases from J, the gap between germline ends came to 9 bases. Germline V lookup: CDR1 MNHEY, CDR2 SMNVEV (reference sequence). In DNA, the CDR3 is TGTGCCAGCAGTTTGGGACGGCGCTCTGGGGCCAACGTCCTGACTTTC. This translates into CASSLGRRSGANVLTF.

The chain has TRBV9 and TRBJ2-3; the match to TRBD2 covers 8 bases. This CDR3 comprises 16 residues. Germline CDR1 SGDLS, CDR2 YYNGEE. V was clipped by 3 bases and J by 4 bases; unmatched bases: 10. Here the CDR3 DNA reads TGTGCCAGCAGCGCGCCCCGGGGGGGCTCGGCAGATACGCAGTATTTT. This sequence encodes CASSAPRGGSADTQYF.

The chain is built from TRBV28 and TRBJ2-5; 11 nucleotides line up with TRBD1. With 6 bases clipped from V and 3 bases from J, the junction kept 18 bases outside the gene matches. The CDR3 loop spans 19 amino acids. The germline gives CDR1 MDHEN, CDR2 SYDVKM. The CDR3 loop reads CASSPLITGTGGFKETQYF. As DNA, the CDR3 is TGTGCCAGCAGCCCCCTCATTACCGGGACAGGGGGGTTCAAAGAGACCCAGTACTTC.

V and J are TRBV4-3 and TRBJ2-2; D remains ambiguous. The ends were cut back, 4 bases at V and 4 bases at J, with 16 bases in the middle. This CDR3 region has 16 residues. The germline V gene encodes CDR1 LGHNA and CDR2 YSLEER. CDR3 sequence: CASSRTPQIGTGELFF. The CDR3 nucleotides read TGCGCCAGCAGCCGAACCCCCCAGATCGGCACCGGGGAGCTGTTTTTT.

This chain uses TRBV7-2 with TRBJ2-3, with 7 positions matching TRBD2. Germline V gives CDR1 SGHTA, CDR2 FQGNSA. The CDR3 spans 17 residues. V trimming: 2 bases; J trimming: 1 base; junction bases outside the gene matches: 9. This chain's CDR3 is CASSLWASGSGTDTQYF. The CDR3 DNA is TGTGCCAGCAGCTTATGGGCTAGCGGATCGGGCACAGATACGCAGTATTTT.